This entry lists 29 T cell receptor beta chains sequenced from one sample in a study of blood T cell repertoires in COVID-19. The table came from immunoSEQ multiplex PCR; TCRdb's copy has only in-frame clones and leaves some out. In the table there are 330,000 or so clones, approximately 88% of which are singletons. Sequencing used PBMCs or T cells enriched from blood (not recorded which). The receptors were gathered from a man aged 25-40 years who had recovered from COVID-19.

The genes are TRBV20-1 and TRBJ1-2; D remains ambiguous. Germline CDR1 DFQATT, CDR2 SNEGSKA (reference sequence). The CDR3 length is 9 residues. The CDR3 spells CSTNNGYTF. DNA for the CDR3: TGCAGCACCAACAACGGCTACACCTTC.

The chain has TRBV3-1 (or the pseudogene TRBV3-2) and TRBJ1-1; D unresolved. V gave up 3 bases and J gave up 0 bases, with 8 bases separating them. In germline, CDR1 is LGHDT, CDR2 YNNKEL (reference sequence). The CDR3 covers 14 residues. The CDR3, as DNA: TGTGCCAGCAGCCAGGCGGGCTTGAACACTGAAGCTTTCTTT. Amino acid sequence: CASSQAGLNTEAFF.

This chain uses TRBV15 with TRBJ2-7, with TRBD2 as a possible D gene (6 bases). The CDR3 is 15 amino acids. Germline values: CDR1 LNHNV, CDR2 YYDKDF (reference sequence). V was cut by 0 bases and J by 3 bases, with 12 bases left in between. This CDR3 is CATSREYGRSYEQYF. The CDR3 nucleotides are TGTGCCACCAGCAGAGAATACGGGAGAAGCTACGAGCAGTACTTC.

For this clone: The same CDR3 arises from other DNA sequences in this sample as well. The chain has TRBV28 and TRBJ2-7, with 7 bases matching TRBD1. The CDR3 consists of 14 residues. J was trimmed by 3 bases and V by 5 bases; bases with no gene match: 7. Germline CDR1 reads MDHEN; CDR2 reads SYDVKM. CDR3 sequence reads: CASSPHRGSYEQYF. Here the CDR3 DNA reads TGTGCCAGCAGTCCCCACAGGGGAAGCTACGAGCAGTACTTC.

This clone was detected only once. The chain uses TRBV6-4 and TRBJ1-1; D call uncertain. The CDR3 is 13 residues long. Germline V gives CDR1 MRHNA, CDR2 SNTAGT. Trimming stripped 8 bases from V and 2 bases from J, with 12 bases between. CDR3 loop: CASPGAANTEAFF. The CDR3 DNA sequence: TGTGCCAGCCCCGGAGCAGCTAACACTGAAGCTTTCTTT.

The rearrangement uses TRBV28 and TRBJ2-2; 12 nucleotides agree with TRBD2. Germline lookup yields CDR1 MDHEN and CDR2 SYDVKM. The length of the CDR3 is 17 residues. V shed 4 bases and J 2 bases; nucleotides not matched to a gene: 5. The CDR3 spells CASSSRLAGVNTGELFF. CDR3 bases: TGTGCCAGCAGTTCACGACTAGCGGGGGTTAACACCGGGGAGCTGTTTTTT.

This sequence joins TRBV28 and TRBJ2-7; 9 nucleotides line up with TRBD2. Germline V lookup: CDR1 MDHEN, CDR2 SYDVKM. This CDR3 comprises 17 residues. The junction had 14 bases not matched to a gene; V was cut back by 8 bases and J by 0 bases. The CDR3 protein is CASYSVLAGRSSYEQYF. CDR3 DNA: TGTGCCAGCTATTCTGTGCTAGCGGGGAGGAGCTCCTACGAGCAGTACTTC.

This clone was observed once. The chain uses TRBV15 and TRBJ2-7, with 8 nucleotides matching TRBD1. The germline V gene encodes CDR1 LNHNV and CDR2 YYDKDF (reference sequence). J was trimmed by 4 bases and V by 3 bases; bases with no gene match: 5. This CDR3 is built from 14 residues. In DNA form, the CDR3 reads TGTGCCACCAGCAGCGGACAGGGTTCTTACGAGCAGTACTTC. This translates into CATSSGQGSYEQYF.

V usage is TRBV27 and J usage is TRBJ2-1; 12 bases agree with TRBD2. Germline V gene data show CDR1 as MNHEY and CDR2 as SMNVEV (reference sequence). The CDR3 is made up of 15 amino acids. V was pared by 6 bases and J by 8 bases, with 8 bases of the junction left unmatched. CDR3 DNA: TGTGCCAGCAGCGCTAGCGGGGGGGCCTGGGATGAGCAGTTCTTC. Its translation: CASSASGGAWDEQFF.

V and J are TRBV2 and TRBJ1-6; 9 bases match TRBD1. Germline CDR1 and CDR2: SNHLY and FYNNEI. There are 17 residues in the CDR3. The J segment lost 9 bases and the V segment lost 6 bases, leaving 15 bases of the junction unmatched. In DNA form, the CDR3 reads TGTGCCAGCAGGGTACCGGGACAGGGACTGCGTTTTTCACCCCTCCACTTT. Its protein product is CASRVPGQGLRFSPLHF. The whole variable domain, filled in from reference TRBV2 and TRBJ1-6, reads EPEVTQTPSHQVTQMGQEVILRCVPISNHLYFYWYRQILGQKVEFLVSFYNNEISEKSEIFDDQFSVERPDGSNFTLKIRSTKLEDSAMYFCASRVPGQGLRFSPLHFGNGTRLTVT.

V usage is TRBV13 and J usage is TRBJ1-1, with TRBD1 as a possible D gene (6 bases). Germline loops: CDR1 PRHDT, CDR2 FYEKMQ (reference sequence). CDR3 size: 15 residues. The ends were cut back, 5 bases at V and 0 bases at J, with 13 bases in the middle. This CDR3 is CASSPRQDLNTEAFF. CDR3 bases: TGTGCCAGCAGCCCGAGACAGGACTTGAACACTGAAGCTTTCTTT.

The chain recombines TRBV7-2 with TRBJ2-5; D is perhaps TRBD1 (6 bases). CDR3 size: 15 residues. Per germline, CDR1 SGHTA and CDR2 FQGNSA. Trimming removed 1 base from V and 4 bases from J, with 13 bases in between. Here the CDR3 DNA reads TGTGCCAGCAGCTTAGGAACAGGGTTGGTAGAGACCCAGTACTTC. As protein: CASSLGTGLVETQYF. Full variable domain (remainder filled in from reference TRBV7-2 and TRBJ2-5): GAGVSQSPSNKVTEKGKDVELRCDPISGHTALYWYRQSLGQGLEFLIYFQGNSAPDKSGLPSDRFSAERTGGSVSTLTIQRTQQEDSAVYLCASSLGTGLVETQYFGPGTRLLVL.

The chain recombines TRBV10-3 with TRBJ1-6; 7 positions agree with TRBD1. The CDR3 has 14 residues. The V gene end was trimmed by 6 bases and the J gene end by 3 bases; junction bases not matched to a gene: 2. Germline CDR1 reads ENHRY; CDR2 reads SYGVKD. The CDR3 protein is CAISRTGYNSPLHF. As DNA, the CDR3 is TGTGCCATCAGCAGGACAGGCTATAATTCACCCCTCCACTTT.

The CDR3 sequence is CAIRDRGVAHEQYF. CDR3 in DNA: TGTGCCATCAGGGACAGGGGGGTAGCGCACGAGCAGTACTTC. The chain combines TRBV10-3 with TRBJ2-7, with TRBD1 matching 10 bases. CDR3 length: 14 amino acids. After removal of 6 bases from V and 5 bases from J, the junction contained 7 bases not matched to a gene. Germline V lookup: CDR1 ENHRY, CDR2 SYGVKD.

The chain joins TRBV30 to TRBJ2-7; TRBD2 aligns across 11 bases. J lost 4 bases, V lost 2 bases, and 10 bases had no gene match. This CDR3 region has 16 residues. Germline V CDR1 and CDR2: GTSNPN, SVGIG (reference sequence). CDR3 nucleotide sequence: TGTGCCTGGAGTCCCCTCCGACTAGCGGGGAAGTACGAGCAGTACTTC. Protein sequence: CAWSPLRLAGKYEQYF. Drawing the rest from reference TRBV30 and TRBJ2-7, the complete variable domain is SQTIHQWPATLVQPVGSPLSLECTVEGTSNPNLYWYRQAAGRGLQLLFYSVGIGQISSEVPQNLSASRPQDRQFILSSKKLLLSDSGFYLCAWSPLRLAGKYEQYFGPGTRLTVT.

The gene calls are TRBV11-2 and TRBJ2-7; 11 positions match TRBD1. The CDR3 covers 14 residues. J was trimmed by 3 bases and V by 3 bases; bases with no gene match: 1. Germline-derived CDR1 and CDR2 are SGHAT and FQNNGV. The CDR3: CASSLGQGDYEQYF. CDR3 bases: TGTGCCAGCAGCTTGGGACAGGGGGACTACGAGCAGTACTTC.

The chain links TRBV5-1 to TRBJ1-1; 10 bases line up with TRBD1. The CDR3 spans 15 residues. The germline V gene has CDR1 SGHRS and CDR2 YFSETQ. With V trimmed by 4 bases and J by 1 base, 4 bases remained unmatched. The CDR3 region has the DNA TGCGCCAGCAGCCGGGGACAGGGGAGGAACACTGAAGCTTTCTTT. Translating it yields CASSRGQGRNTEAFF.

The chain carries TRBV19 and TRBJ1-5; the D gene is possibly TRBD1 (5 bases). CDR1 is LNHDA and CDR2 is SQIVND in the germline V gene (reference sequence). CDR3 size: 16 residues. Trimming took 6 bases from V and 7 from J, leaving 22 bases between them. The CDR3 DNA reads as TGTGCCAGTAGCCAATTTTCCGGGCAGGGTCGGCAGCCCCAGCATTTT. Its protein is CASSQFSGQGRQPQHF.

This clone was detected once. This chain connects TRBV20-1 to TRBJ1-6; perhaps TRBD1 as D (5 bases). Germline loops: CDR1 DFQATT, CDR2 SNEGSKA (reference sequence). Between the trimmed V and J ends, which lost 0 bases and 14 bases, there was a span of 8 bases. CDR3 size: 11 residues. In DNA, the CDR3 is TGCAGTGCTAGAGACAGGGTAGCCCTCCACTTT. Translated: CSARDRVALHF.

The sample holds a few counts of this clone. The J gene is TRBJ1-6, the V gene TRBV9, with D unresolved. The CDR3 totals 15 residues. Per the germline V gene, CDR1 is SGDLS and CDR2 is YYNGEE. The V end was cut by 0 bases, the J end by 7 bases, with 11 bases between. The CDR3 spells CASSVGNGLNSPLHF. The DNA for the CDR3 is TGTGCCAGCAGCGTAGGTAACGGACTAAATTCACCCCTCCACTTT.

This clone was seen a few times. J is TRBJ2-5 and V is TRBV28, with 8 bases matching TRBD1. J was trimmed by 5 bases and V by 4 bases; bases with no gene match: 6. The CDR3 loop spans 14 amino acids. Germline V lookup: CDR1 MDHEN, CDR2 SYDVKM. The CDR3 loop reads CASSSPGGRETQYF. The DNA for the CDR3 is TGTGCCAGCAGTTCGCCAGGGGGCCGGGAGACCCAGTACTTC.

The chain couples TRBV29-1 to TRBJ2-3; 7 bases agree with TRBD2. The germline CDR1 and CDR2 sequences are SQVTM and ANQGSEA. The CDR3 length is 14 residues. V lost 7 bases, J lost 2 bases, and 9 bases stayed unmatched. DNA for the CDR3: TGCAGCGCCACCAAAGCGGGGCCCACAGATACGCAGTATTTT. As protein: CSATKAGPTDTQYF.

This rearrangement joins TRBV27 to TRBJ2-7, with D perhaps matching TRBD1 (6 bases). The CDR3 is 13 residues long. The V end lost 0 bases, the J end lost 6 bases, and 9 bases lay between the germline ends. Germline V lookup: CDR1 MNHEY, CDR2 SMNVEV (reference sequence). As DNA, the CDR3 is TGTGCCAGCAGTTTATCGATAGGGGGCGAGCAGTACTTC. Amino acids: CASSLSIGGEQYF.

The genes are TRBV5-4 and TRBJ2-3; D is uncertain. V was clipped by 0 bases and J by 0 bases, with 8 bases between them. From germline, CDR1 is SGHNT and CDR2 YYREEE (reference sequence). This CDR3 is built from 15 residues. In DNA form, the CDR3 reads TGTGCCAGCAGCTTGGCCTCCCCGAGCACAGATACGCAGTATTTT. Translating gives CASSLASPSTDTQYF.

The chain uses TRBV28 and TRBJ2-2; TRBD2 aligns across 7 bases. V lost 6 bases and J lost 4; bases outside the gene matches: 8. This CDR3 spans 15 amino acids. The germline gives CDR1 MDHEN, CDR2 SYDVKM. The CDR3: CASSPGGGGTGELFF. The CDR3 DNA follows: TGTGCCAGCAGCCCTGGGGGGGGAGGCACCGGGGAGCTGTTTTTT. The full variable domain, its missing parts supplied by reference TRBV28 and TRBJ2-2, is DVKVTQSSRYLVKRTGEKVFLECVQDMDHENMFWYRQDPGLGLRLIYFSYDVKMKEKGDIPEGYSVSREKKERFSLILESASTNQTSMYLCASSPGGGGTGELFFGEGSRLTVL.

The gene calls are TRBV27 and TRBJ2-5, with 9 bases that match TRBD2. The trim removed 2 bases at V and 1 base at J, leaving 5 bases unmatched. Germline CDR1 reads MNHEY; CDR2 reads SMNVEV (reference sequence). The CDR3 covers 16 residues. The CDR3 sequence: CASSLLTSGTQETQYF. CDR3 nucleotide sequence: TGTGCCAGCAGTTTACTGACTAGCGGCACCCAAGAGACCCAGTACTTC.

The chain is built from TRBV24-1 and TRBJ2-7; 7 bases line up with TRBD1. CDR1 and CDR2 from the germline V gene are KGHDR and SFDVKD. Trimming at V came to 0 bases and at J to 3 bases, leaving 10 bases not matched to a gene. This CDR3 comprises 17 residues. This chain's CDR3 is CATSDLGQDLVIYEQYF. DNA for the CDR3: TGTGCCACCAGTGATTTGGGACAGGATTTGGTGATCTACGAGCAGTACTTC.

The sample holds one count of this clone. The chain links TRBV3-1 (or the pseudogene TRBV3-2) to TRBJ2-7; 7 bases fit TRBD2. The germline V gene encodes CDR1 LGHDT and CDR2 YNNKEL (reference sequence). Unmatched junction bases numbered 5, after V lost 3 bases and J lost 6 bases. This CDR3 comprises 13 residues. CDR3 DNA: TGTGCCAGCAGCCAGAGCGGGGTGGGCGAGCAGTACTTC. This gives the protein CASSQSGVGEQYF.

The chain is built from TRBV27 and TRBJ2-2; 9 bases are shared with TRBD1. From germline, CDR1 is MNHEY and CDR2 SMNVEV (reference sequence). With V trimmed by 4 bases and J by 3 bases, 6 bases remained unmatched. This CDR3 has 16 residues. The CDR3 region is CASSWGTGLDTGELFF. CDR3 sequence (DNA): TGTGCCAGCAGTTGGGGGACAGGGTTGGACACCGGGGAGCTGTTTTTT.